This T cell receptor beta chain was recorded in a study of shared clonotypes between healthy human individuals. Study at large: Samples came from two female and a few male donors aged 18 to 49. Broader study findings: A handful of donors had 5% to 6.5% of their naive CD4 clonotypes in common. Clonotype sharing among donors was expected to depend on sequencing depth.

Sequencing used immunoSEQ multiplex PCR; TCRdb keeps in-frame clones, though not all of them. The sample includes 2 million to 2.5 million clones, 85% to 95% seen only once; the top ten take roughly 0.36%. V lost 3 bases, J lost 5 bases, and 12 bases stayed unmatched. Germline V CDR1 and CDR2: MGHRA, YSYEKL. The CDR3 contains 17 residues. Both subsets, CD45RA+ naive and CD45RA-negative memory, were split from the CD4+ cells. With respect to this clone: Antigen specificity is unknown.

Source material: naive CD4+ T cells from PBMCs. Indicated subset: CD45RA+ positively selected. The J gene is TRBJ2-1, the V gene TRBV4-1, with 8 bases matching TRBD2. The receptor's source is a man between 18 and 29 years old in good health. Some clones in this sample may be carry-over from other donors' samples. CDR3 bases: TGCGCCAGCAGCCACACCCTCACTAGCGGATATAACAATGAGCAGTTCTTC. Translated: CASSHTLTSGYNNEQFF.